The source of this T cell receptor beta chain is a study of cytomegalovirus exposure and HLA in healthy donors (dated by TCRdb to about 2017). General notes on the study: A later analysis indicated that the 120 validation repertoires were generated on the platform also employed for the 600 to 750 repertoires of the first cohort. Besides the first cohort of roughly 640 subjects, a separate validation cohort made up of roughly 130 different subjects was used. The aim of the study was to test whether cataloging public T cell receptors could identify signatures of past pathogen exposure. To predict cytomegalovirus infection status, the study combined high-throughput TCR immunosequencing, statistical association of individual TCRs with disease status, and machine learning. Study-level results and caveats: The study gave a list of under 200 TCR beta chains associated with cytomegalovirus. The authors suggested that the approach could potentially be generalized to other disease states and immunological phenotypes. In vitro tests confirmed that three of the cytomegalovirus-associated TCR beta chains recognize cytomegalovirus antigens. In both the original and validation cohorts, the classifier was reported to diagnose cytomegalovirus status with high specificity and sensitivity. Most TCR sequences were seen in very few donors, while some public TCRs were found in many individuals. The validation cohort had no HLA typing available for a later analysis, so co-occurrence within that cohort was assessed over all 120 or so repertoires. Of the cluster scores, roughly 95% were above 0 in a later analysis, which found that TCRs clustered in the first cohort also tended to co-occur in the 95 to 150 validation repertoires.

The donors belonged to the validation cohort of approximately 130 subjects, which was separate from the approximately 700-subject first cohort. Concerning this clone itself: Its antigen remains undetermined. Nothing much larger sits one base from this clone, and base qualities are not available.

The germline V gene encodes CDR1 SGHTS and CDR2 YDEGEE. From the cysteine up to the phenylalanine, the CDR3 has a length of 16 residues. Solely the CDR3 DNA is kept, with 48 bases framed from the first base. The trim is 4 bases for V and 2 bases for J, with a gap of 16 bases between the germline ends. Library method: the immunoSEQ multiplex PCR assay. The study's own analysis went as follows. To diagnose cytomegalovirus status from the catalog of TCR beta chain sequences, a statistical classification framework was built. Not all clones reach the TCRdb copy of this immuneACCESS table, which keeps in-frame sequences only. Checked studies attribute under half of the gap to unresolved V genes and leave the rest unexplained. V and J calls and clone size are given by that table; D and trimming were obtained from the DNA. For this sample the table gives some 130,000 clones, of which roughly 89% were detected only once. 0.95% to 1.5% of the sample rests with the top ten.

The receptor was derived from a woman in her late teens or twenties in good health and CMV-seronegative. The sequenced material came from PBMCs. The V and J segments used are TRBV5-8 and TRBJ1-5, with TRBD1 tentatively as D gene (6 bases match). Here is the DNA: TGTGCCAGCAGCGAGAACAGGGCGGGTCGCAATCAGCCCCAGCATTTT. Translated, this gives CASSENRAGRNQPQHF.